This TCR beta chain was recorded in a study of CXCR3-negative and CXCR3-positive naive CD8 T cells. Study-wide findings and caveats: Naive cells with CXCR3 showed TRB CDR3s that were more hydrophobic than those in CXCR3-negative naive cells.

On this clonotype: Its cognate antigen is unknown.

The TRB cDNA libraries were prepared by 5' RACE with UMI labels. For each CDR3 protein, TCRdb gives one entry from its re-call of the 5' RACE reads, without DNA. The listing contains 120,000 to 150,000 distinct CDR3 sequences. This CDR3 has 13 residues. Germline CDR1 MDHEN, CDR2 SYDVKM. The sequencing input was naive CXCR3+ CD8+ T cells from blood. Subset noted: CD45RO-CCR7+CD27+CD95- naive CD8+ T cells expressing CXCR3 (TNR3+). This sequence joins TRBV28 and TRBJ2-5; without DNA, the TCRdb call of TRBD1 cannot be checked. The source is a human donor in good health. Some clones in this sample may be carry-over from other donors' samples. CDR3 region: CASSYRAEETQYF. Combining the CDR3 with reference TRBV28 and TRBJ2-5 gives the whole variable domain DVKVTQSSRYLVKRTGEKVFLECVQDMDHENMFWYRQDPGLGLRLIYFSYDVKMKEKGDIPEGYSVSREKKERFSLILESASTNQTSMYLCASSYRAEETQYFGPGTRLLVL.